Following are 24 T cell receptor beta chains from one sample sequenced in a study of beta chain features in type 1 diabetes. Findings and caveats of the study: TCRB CDR3 length was moderately but significantly reduced in all four CD4+ subsets of Type 1 diabetes patients.

Sequenced material consisted of expressed TCRB transcripts (all of the isolated RNA was reverse transcribed). Generated by immunoSEQ multiplex PCR, the TCRdb table keeps only in-frame clones and is missing some. Of hundreds of thousands of clones detected, about 14% appear once; the ten largest clones hold approximately 0.042%. These receptors are not linked to any known antigen. Input material: naive CD4+ T cells from blood. The source is a man younger than 35 with type 1 diabetes.

This chain connects TRBV27 to TRBJ2-7; TRBD2 is a possible D gene (7 bases). The germline gives CDR1 MNHEY, CDR2 SMNVEV (reference sequence). V lost 0 bases and J lost 5, with 20 bases in between. This CDR3 comprises 17 residues. CDR3 in amino acids: CASSLSPLGEGEDEQYF. CDR3 DNA sequence: TGTGCCAGCAGTTTATCGCCCCTAGGGGAGGGGGAGGACGAGCAGTACTTC.

The chain recombines TRBV10-3 with TRBJ2-5; perhaps D is TRBD1 or TRBD2 (5 bases each). Germline values: CDR1 ENHRY, CDR2 SYGVKD. V gave up 3 bases and J gave up 5 bases, with 16 bases separating them. This CDR3 spans 15 amino acids. CDR3 DNA sequence: TGTGCCATCAGTGAAGCTCCACTGGGGGTTGAGACCCAGTACTTC. Translating gives CAISEAPLGVETQYF.

V and J are TRBV9 and TRBJ2-3; 8 nucleotides agree with TRBD2. The length of the CDR3 is 16 residues. The ends lost 4 bases at V and 2 bases at J; junction bases unmatched: 9. CDR1 is SGDLS, CDR2 YYNGEE, per germline. The CDR3 protein is CASSPGLGRVTDTQYF. The CDR3 nucleotides are TGTGCCAGCAGCCCGGGACTAGGGAGGGTCACAGATACGCAGTATTTT.

The chain is built from TRBV9 and TRBJ1-1; no clear D. Germline-derived CDR1 and CDR2 are SGDLS and YYNGEE. The ends were cut back, 1 base at V and 3 bases at J, with 13 bases in the middle. CDR3 length equals 15 residues. In nucleotides, the CDR3 is TGTGCCAGCAGCGTAAGGCCCTTTGGGGACACTGAAGCTTTCTTT. Protein sequence: CASSVRPFGDTEAFF.

This clone was picked up many times. This chain joins TRBV19 and TRBJ2-1; D is unresolved. The germline CDR1 and CDR2 sequences are LNHDA and SQIVND (reference sequence). This CDR3 has 12 residues. V lost 2 bases to trimming and J lost 5 bases, with 4 bases between them. The CDR3 reads CASSIWDNEQFF. CDR3 DNA sequence: TGTGCCAGTAGTATATGGGACAATGAGCAGTTCTTC.

The chain employs TRBV5-1 and TRBJ2-1; a possible D gene is TRBD1 (6 bases). Germline V lookup: CDR1 SGHRS, CDR2 YFSETQ. The CDR3 is 14 residues long. With 10 bases removed from V and 1 base from J, the gap between germline ends came to 15 bases. The CDR3 region has the DNA TGCGCCTCCAGGGGAACGGAATCCTACAATGAGCAGTTCTTC. Protein product: CASRGTESYNEQFF. The full variable domain, with the rest looked up from reference TRBV5-1 and TRBJ2-1, is KAGVTQTPRYLIKTRGQQVTLSCSPISGHRSVSWYQQTPGQGLQFLFEYFSETQRNKGNFPGRFSGRQFSNSRSEMNVSTLELGDSALYLCASRGTESYNEQFFGPGTRLTVL.

This clone has just a few counts. The chain links TRBV21-1 to TRBJ2-5; TRBD1 reflects the table's D call only, with no check against the DNA. TRBV21-1 is an annotated pseudogene. This CDR3 comprises 16 residues. CDR3 DNA: TGTGCCAGCAGCATATTTTCGGACAGGGGTGGTGAGACCCAGTACTTC. It is translated as CASSIFSDRGGETQYF.

This clone was recorded a few times. This chain's CDR3 is CASSPGEGPWTGYGYTF. The DNA of the CDR3 is TGTGCCAGCAGCCCGGGAGAGGGGCCTTGGACAGGGTACGGCTACACCTTC. This chain connects TRBV9 to TRBJ1-2, with 8 nucleotides matching TRBD1. After removal of 4 bases from V and 8 bases from J, the junction contained 19 bases not matched to a gene. The CDR3 contains 17 residues. Per the germline V gene, CDR1 is SGDLS and CDR2 is YYNGEE. The full variable domain, its missing parts supplied by reference TRBV9 and TRBJ1-2, is DSGVTQTPKHLITATGQRVTLRCSPRSGDLSVYWYQQSLDQGLQFLIQYYNGEERAKGNILERFSAQQFPDLHSELNLSSLELGDSALYFCASSPGEGPWTGYGYTFGSGTRLTVV.

The rearrangement links TRBV29-1 to TRBJ2-7, with D perhaps TRBD1 (6 bases). Germline CDR1 reads SQVTM; CDR2 reads ANQGSEA. Trimming pared 4 bases from V and 3 bases from J, leaving 13 bases between. The CDR3 runs to 13 residues. DNA of the CDR3: TGCAGCGTTGCGAAGCAGGGGAGCTACGAGCAGTACTTC. It specifies CSVAKQGSYEQYF.

V and J are TRBV28 and TRBJ1-2, with 7 nucleotides matching TRBD1. CDR3 length equals 16 residues. CDR1 MDHEN and CDR2 SYDVKM come from the germline V gene. Trimming removed 5 bases from V and 2 bases from J; junction bases left unmatched: 11. The CDR3 region is CASSPQGGGSNYGYTF. The CDR3 DNA is TGTGCCAGCAGTCCCCAGGGGGGAGGATCGAACTATGGCTACACCTTC.

This clone appeared a few times. The chain recombines TRBV18 with TRBJ2-1, with 7 bases that match TRBD1. The CDR3 loop spans 15 amino acids. Trimming at V came to 2 bases and at J to 4 bases, leaving 5 bases not matched to a gene. CDR1 KGHSH and CDR2 LQKENI come from the germline V gene. The CDR3 DNA sequence: TGTGCCAGCTCACCAGGGACAGAGAGGTACAATGAGCAGTTCTTC. Amino acid sequence: CASSPGTERYNEQFF.

The chain recombines TRBV6-6 with TRBJ2-3; 7 bases match TRBD2. This CDR3 region has 14 residues. CDR1 is MNHNY, CDR2 SVGAGI, per germline (reference sequence). The V and J ends lost 6 bases and 4 bases, in that order; junction bases with no gene match: 7. The CDR3 here is CASSYTSVADTQYF. The CDR3 DNA follows: TGTGCCAGCAGCTACACTAGCGTGGCAGATACGCAGTATTTT.

The rearrangement uses TRBV7-8 and TRBJ2-1; TRBD2 matches at 9 bases. Trimming removed 9 bases from V and 10 bases from J; junction bases left unmatched: 7. Germline V gene sequence: CDR1 SGHVS, CDR2 FQNEAQ. The CDR3 covers 12 residues. CDR3 amino acids: CASSGTSGEQFF. CDR3 DNA: TGTGCCAGTTCGGGAACTAGCGGGGAGCAGTTCTTC.

The chain combines TRBV2 with TRBJ1-4, with a possible D match to TRBD1 (6 bases). Germline loops: CDR1 SNHLY, CDR2 FYNNEI. The CDR3 totals 13 residues. Trimming shortened V by 6 bases and J by 6 bases, and 11 bases separated the two germline ends. In DNA, the CDR3 is TGTGCCAGCAGGACAGGATTAGATGAAAAACTGTTTTTT. Protein: CASRTGLDEKLFF.

The count of this clone is one. The chain joins TRBV10-1 to TRBJ2-7; weak D call: TRBD1 (5 bases). The CDR3 length is 15 residues. V lost 3 bases, J lost 3 bases, and 15 bases lay in between. CDR1 and CDR2 from the germline V gene are WNHNN and SYGVQD (reference sequence). CDR3 nucleotides: TGCGCCAGCAGTGAACGTACAGGCTTCATCTACGAGCAGTACTTC. Its protein is CASSERTGFIYEQYF.

The chain combines TRBV2 with TRBJ2-7, with D unclear. The CDR3 covers 13 residues. CDR1 SNHLY and CDR2 FYNNEI come from the germline V gene. The V end was cut by 1 base, the J end by 7 bases, with 11 bases between. CDR3 nucleotide sequence: TGTGCCAGCAGTGAAGGGCAGGCTCGGGAGCAGTACTTC. Translated: CASSEGQAREQYF. Complete variable domain (other parts from reference TRBV2 and TRBJ2-7): EPEVTQTPSHQVTQMGQEVILRCVPISNHLYFYWYRQILGQKVEFLVSFYNNEISEKSEIFDDQFSVERPDGSNFTLKIRSTKLEDSAMYFCASSEGQAREQYFGPGTRLTVT.

This chain links TRBV7-9 with TRBJ2-1, with 8 bases fitting TRBD2. J was trimmed by 1 base and V by 5 bases; bases with no gene match: 7. The CDR3 has 16 residues. Germline assignment: CDR1 SEHNR and CDR2 FQNEAQ (reference sequence). This CDR3 is CASSPGGGGSYNEQFF. DNA of the CDR3: TGTGCCAGCAGCCCGGGCGGCGGGGGGTCCTACAATGAGCAGTTCTTC.

V gene TRBV6-5 combines with J gene TRBJ2-1; 11 positions match TRBD2. The CDR3 sequence is 15 residues long. With V trimmed by 6 bases and J by 5 bases, 6 bases remained unmatched. The germline V gene encodes CDR1 MNHEY and CDR2 SVGAGI. The CDR3 loop is CASRPGTSGHNEQFF. CDR3 bases: TGTGCCAGCAGACCCGGGACTAGCGGTCACAATGAGCAGTTCTTC.

This clone was counted a few times. The rearrangement links TRBV30 to TRBJ2-7, with D possibly being TRBD2 (6 bases). Trimming stripped 0 bases from V and 5 bases from J, with 11 bases between. Per the germline V gene, CDR1 is GTSNPN and CDR2 is SVGIG (reference sequence). CDR3 size: 13 residues. Here the CDR3 reads CAWSVLGGNEQYF. CDR3 in DNA: TGTGCCTGGAGTGTACTGGGCGGGAACGAGCAGTACTTC. Together with reference TRBV30 and TRBJ2-7, the CDR3 gives the full variable domain: SQTIHQWPATLVQPVGSPLSLECTVEGTSNPNLYWYRQAAGRGLQLLFYSVGIGQISSEVPQNLSASRPQDRQFILSSKKLLLSDSGFYLCAWSVLGGNEQYFGPGTRLTVT.

This chain links TRBV29-1 with TRBJ1-1; 8 positions agree with TRBD1. This CDR3 is built from 12 residues. Germline V gene data show CDR1 as SQVTM and CDR2 as ANQGSEA. The J segment lost 3 bases and the V segment lost 6 bases, leaving 3 bases of the junction unmatched. CDR3 sequence reads: CSVTQGDTEAFF. DNA for the CDR3: TGCAGCGTAACACAGGGGGACACTGAAGCTTTCTTT.

J is TRBJ2-3 and V is TRBV20-1, with no clear D. The V gene's germline CDR1 is DFQATT and CDR2 SNEGSKA (reference sequence). The CDR3 sequence is 11 residues long. The V end lost 5 bases, the J end lost 2 bases, and 5 bases lay between the germline ends. In nucleotides, the CDR3 is TGCAGTGCTGGAACCACAGATACGCAGTATTTT. This translates into CSAGTTDTQYF.

This clone was seen only a few times. The rearrangement links TRBV19 to TRBJ2-7; tentative D call: TRBD1 (6 bases). The CDR3 totals 12 residues. Germline V gives CDR1 LNHDA, CDR2 SQIVND (reference sequence). Trimming cost V 6 bases and J 3 bases, with 9 bases left between them. The CDR3, as DNA: TGTGCCAGTAGGGACAGAAACTACGAGCAGTACTTC. This encodes CASRDRNYEQYF.

This clone was recorded a few times. The rearrangement uses TRBV7-2 and TRBJ1-4, with unresolved D. The CDR3 totals 13 residues. CDR1 is SGHTA, CDR2 FQGNSA, per germline. V was shortened by 3 bases and J by 6 bases, with 8 bases between the two germline ends. CDR3 loop: CASSFVSDEKLFF. The CDR3 DNA sequence: TGTGCCAGCAGCTTTGTTTCCGATGAAAAACTGTTTTTT.

The rearrangement joins TRBV6-5 to TRBJ2-7; possibly TRBD2 for D (6 bases). Looked up from germline, CDR1 is MNHEY and CDR2 is SVGAGI. Trimming cost V 7 bases and J 0 bases, with 10 bases left between them. The CDR3 totals 13 residues. The CDR3 nucleotides read TGTGCCAGCACCCAGGGAGGCTCCTACGAGCAGTACTTC. It codes for CASTQGGSYEQYF.